These T cell receptor beta chains were read from a single sample in a study of blood T cell repertoires in COVID-19. The assay was immunoSEQ multiplex PCR, and TCRdb's table has in-frame clones only and misses some. The sample lists more than 60,000 clones, 65% to 90% occurring once. Sequencing was carried out using peripheral blood. The receptor set was obtained from a human donor in a cohort sampled during active COVID-19. Both conserved end residues are part of each CDR3. D genes are given only for firm matches. Rows may omit the clone size; those that give it use once, few, many or a size class.

size,length,J,V,D,CDR3,DNA
once,14,TRBJ2-1,TRBV7-9,NA,CASSPRLGNNEQFF,TGTGCCAGCAGCCCGCGACTAGGAAACAATGAGCAGTTCTTC
NA,15,TRBJ1-5,TRBV6-5,NA,CASRRGGRDGQPQHF,TGTGCCAGCAGGCGGGGGGGCAGGGACGGTCAGCCCCAGCATTTT
once,14,TRBJ1-1,TRBV27,NA,CASSYLTGNTEAFF,TGTGCCAGCAGCTACCTAACAGGTAACACTGAAGCTTTCTTT
NA,17,TRBJ2-5,TRBV9,TRBD1,CASSPGVDTGGGETQYF,TGTGCCAGCAGCCCCGGGGTGGATACAGGGGGAGGTGAGACCCAGTACTTC
NA,12,TRBJ1-2,TRBV10-3,NA,CAISLTEYGYTF,TGTGCCATCAGCTTAACAGAGTATGGCTACACCTTC
NA,13,TRBJ2-1,TRBV3-1/TRBV3-2,TRBD2,CASSPPGGPPQFF,TGTGCCAGCAGCCCCCCGGGGGGGCCCCCTCAGTTCTTC
NA,15,TRBJ2-7,TRBV4-2,TRBD2,CASSLGTSGIYEQYF,TGTGCCAGCAGCCTCGGGACTAGCGGGATTTACGAGCAGTACTTC
NA,12,TRBJ1-2,TRBV29-1,TRBD1,CSVGDRGQGYTF,TGCAGCGTGGGGGACAGGGGGCAAGGCTACACCTTC
NA,16,TRBJ2-1,TRBV27,TRBD2,CASCQTSGGTHNEQFF,TGTGCCAGCTGCCAGACTAGCGGGGGCACACACAATGAGCAGTTCTTC
once,15,TRBJ2-2,TRBV19,TRBD2,CASSTSGGAIGELFF,TGTGCCAGTAGTACTAGCGGGGGGGCTATCGGGGAGCTGTTTTTT
NA,14,TRBJ1-5,TRBV6-5,NA,CASSPNRVGQPQHF,TGTGCCAGCAGTCCTAACAGGGTAGGTCAGCCCCAGCATTTT
NA,15,TRBJ2-7,TRBV9,NA,CASSPEGQTLRGQYF,TGTGCCAGCAGCCCCGAAGGACAGACCCTACGAGGGCAGTACTTC
NA,14,TRBJ2-3,TRBV19,TRBD2,CASSIMGGTDTQYF,TGTGCCAGTAGTATAATGGGGGGGACAGATACGCAGTATTTT
NA,13,TRBJ2-3,TRBV24-1,TRBD1,CATSDPGGDTQYF,TGTGCCACCAGTGACCCAGGGGGAGATACGCAGTATTTT
NA,13,TRBJ2-7,TRBV4-3,TRBD1,CASSLQGAGEQYF,TGCGCCAGCAGCCTACAGGGGGCGGGGGAGCAGTACTTC
NA,14,TRBJ1-5,TRBV6-5,TRBD1,CASSPGQAIQPQHF,TGTGCCAGCAGCCCGGGACAGGCCATCCAGCCCCAGCATTTT
NA,18,TRBJ1-3,TRBV11-3,NA,CASSLDGQGRASGNTIYF,TGTGCCAGCAGCTTAGATGGGCAGGGGAGAGCTTCTGGAAACACCATATATTTT
few,16,TRBJ2-7,TRBV7-2,TRBD2,CASSLRAGGNSNEQYF,TGTGCCAGCAGCTTAAGGGCGGGGGGGAATTCTAATGAGCAGTACTTC
NA,16,TRBJ2-6,TRBV5-6,TRBD1,CASSRRTGAGANVLTF,TGTGCCAGCAGCCGCCGGACAGGGGCTGGGGCCAACGTCCTGACTTTC
NA,13,TRBJ1-6,TRBV18,NA,CARVAGYNSPLHF,TGTGCCAGGGTCGCCGGGTATAATTCACCCCTCCACTTT
NA,12,TRBJ1-6,TRBV12-3/TRBV12-4,NA,CASSLSPSPLHF,TGTGCCAGCAGCCTAAGCCCTTCACCCCTCCACTTT
NA,13,TRBJ1-2,TRBV3-1/TRBV3-2,NA,CASSQDRRRRGTF,TGTGCCAGCAGCCAAGATCGGCGGAGAAGAGGCACCTTC
NA,15,TRBJ1-6,TRBV24-1,TRBD1,CATSDRRDSNSPLHF,TGTGCCACCAGTGACCGCCGGGACAGCAATTCACCCCTCCACTTT
NA,15,TRBJ2-7,TRBV19,TRBD1,CASSMNRQGSYEQYF,TGTGCCAGTAGTATGAACCGACAGGGATCCTACGAGCAGTACTTC
NA,16,TRBJ2-2,TRBV18,TRBD2,CASSPGASGSTGELFF,TGTGCCAGCTCACCGGGTGCTAGCGGGTCCACCGGGGAGCTGTTTTTT
NA,13,TRBJ1-1,TRBV3-1/TRBV3-2,NA,CASSPRVRTEAFF,TGTGCCAGCAGCCCCCGTGTCCGGACTGAAGCTTTCTTT
once,14,TRBJ2-2,TRBV10-2,TRBD1,CASTRTGSPGELFF,TGCGCCAGCACCAGGACAGGTAGCCCCGGGGAGCTGTTTTTT
NA,15,TRBJ1-3,TRBV19,NA,CASSGPGGSGNTIYF,TGTGCCAGTAGTGGGCCCGGGGGCTCTGGAAACACCATATATTTT
NA,17,TRBJ2-1,TRBV6-1,TRBD1,CASSESGTDLSYNEQFF,TGTGCCAGCAGTGAATCAGGGACAGATTTGTCCTACAATGAGCAGTTCTTC
NA,15,TRBJ1-1,TRBV19,NA,CASTPPWAGHTEAFF,TGTGCCAGTACTCCCCCCTGGGCGGGTCACACTGAAGCTTTCTTT
NA,15,TRBJ2-5,TRBV5-1,NA,CASSLVVQSQETQYF,TGCGCCAGCAGCTTGGTTGTTCAGTCCCAAGAGACCCAGTACTTC
NA,13,TRBJ1-5,TRBV30,TRBD1,CAWQTGDNQPQHF,TGTGCCTGGCAGACAGGGGACAATCAGCCCCAGCATTTT
NA,15,TRBJ1-1,TRBV10-2,NA,CASRTTAAGNTEAFF,TGCGCCAGCAGGACAACTGCAGCCGGGAACACTGAAGCTTTCTTT
NA,14,TRBJ2-5,TRBV4-3,NA,CASSQADRKETQYF,TGCGCCAGCAGCCAAGCAGACAGGAAGGAGACCCAGTACTTC